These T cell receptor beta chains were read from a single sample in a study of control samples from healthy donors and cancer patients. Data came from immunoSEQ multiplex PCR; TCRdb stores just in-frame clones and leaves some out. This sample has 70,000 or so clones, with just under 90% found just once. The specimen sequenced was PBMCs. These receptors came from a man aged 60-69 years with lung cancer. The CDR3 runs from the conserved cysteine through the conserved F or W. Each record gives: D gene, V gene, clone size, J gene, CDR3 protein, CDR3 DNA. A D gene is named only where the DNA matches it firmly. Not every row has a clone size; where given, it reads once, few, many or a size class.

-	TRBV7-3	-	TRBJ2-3	CASSLTRGTDTQYF	TGTGCCAGCAGCTTAACGAGGGGCACAGATACGCAGTATTTT
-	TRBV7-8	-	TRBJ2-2	CASSLPGWGRATGELFF	TGTGCCAGCAGCTTACCCGGGTGGGGACGGGCCACCGGGGAGCTGTTTTTT
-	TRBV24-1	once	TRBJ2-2	CATSQWDANTGELFF	TGTGCCACCAGTCAATGGGACGCGAACACCGGGGAGCTGTTTTTT
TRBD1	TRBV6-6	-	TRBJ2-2	CASSPAVGTGGTGELFF	TGTGCCAGCAGTCCAGCGGTTGGGACAGGGGGGACCGGGGAGCTGTTTTTT
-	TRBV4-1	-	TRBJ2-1	CASSQAGDNEQFF	TGCGCCAGCAGCCAAGCAGGGGACAATGAGCAGTTCTTC
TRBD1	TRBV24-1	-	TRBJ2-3	CATSESGTDKTDTQYF	TGTGCCACCAGTGAGTCCGGGACAGATAAGACAGATACGCAGTATTTT
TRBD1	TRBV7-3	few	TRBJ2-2	CASSGQGAGGELFF	TGTGCCAGCAGCGGCCAGGGGGCGGGCGGGGAGCTGTTTTTT
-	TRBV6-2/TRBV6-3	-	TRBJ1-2	CASGLNRGSRGYTF	TGTGCCAGCGGTTTGAACCGGGGGTCAAGGGGCTACACCTTC
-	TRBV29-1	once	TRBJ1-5	CSVAGYSNQPQHF	TGCAGCGTTGCAGGGTATAGCAATCAGCCCCAGCATTTT
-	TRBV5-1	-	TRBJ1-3	CASSIGTATLSGNTIYF	TGCGCCAGCAGCATAGGGACGGCGACCCTCTCTGGAAACACCATATATTTT
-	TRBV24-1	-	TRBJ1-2	CATSAPHELGGYGYTF	TGTGCCACCAGTGCCCCCCATGAGTTAGGGGGCTATGGCTACACCTTC
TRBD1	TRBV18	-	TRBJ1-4	CASSPSRQGSEKLFF	TGTGCCAGCTCACCAAGTAGACAGGGAAGTGAAAAACTGTTTTTT
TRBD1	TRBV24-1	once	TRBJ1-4	CATSDRTGGTNEKLFF	TGTGCCACCAGTGATCGGACAGGGGGAACTAATGAAAAACTGTTTTTT
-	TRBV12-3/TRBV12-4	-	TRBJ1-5	CASALGINQPQHF	TGTGCCTCCGCCCTTGGGATCAATCAGCCCCAGCATTTT
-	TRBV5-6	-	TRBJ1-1	CASSLRFRGAEAFF	TGTGCCAGCAGCTTGCGGTTTCGCGGGGCTGAAGCTTTCTTT
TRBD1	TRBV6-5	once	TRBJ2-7	CASKRTGGNYEQYF	TGTGCCAGCAAAAGGACAGGGGGTAACTACGAGCAGTACTTC
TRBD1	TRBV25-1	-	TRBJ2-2	CASSEYLGGTANTGELFF	TGTGCCAGCAGTGAATATTTGGGTGGGACAGCGAACACCGGGGAGCTGTTTTTT